The 27 T cell receptor beta chains in this list originate from one sample, sequenced in a study of T-cell reconstitution after alpha-beta-depleted transplantation in children. Unique molecular identifiers were used in preparing the TCRbeta library. One entry per CDR3 protein, called by TCRdb with MiXCR from the PCR reads. The data contain hundreds of thousands of distinct CDR3 sequences, over 15% of them singletons. Sequences were derived from PBMCs from the stem cell graft donor, sampled from the stem cell graft. These receptors were collected from a human donor who donated a stem cell graft to a child with acute myeloid leukemia.

This sequence joins TRBV15 and TRBJ2-4; D remains ambiguous. The germline V and J ends were trimmed by 8 bases and 1 base, with 9 bases remaining between them. Germline V lookup: CDR1 LNHNV, CDR2 YYDKDF (reference sequence). This CDR3 is built from 13 residues. The CDR3 loop is CATLAGAKNIQYF. For the CDR3, the DNA is TGTGCCACCCTCGCCGGGGCCAAAAACATTCAGTACTTC.

The chain uses TRBV7-9 and TRBJ2-3; D is perhaps TRBD1 (6 bases). Germline CDR1 is SEHNR and CDR2 is FQNEAQ (reference sequence). The CDR3 has 15 amino acids. Trimming took off 2 bases at V and 5 bases at J, with 14 bases between the two ends. The chain's CDR3 is CASSLNTGPKDTQYF. CDR3 sequence (DNA): TGTGCCAGCAGCTTAAACACAGGGCCTAAAGATACGCAGTATTTT.

The CDR3 nucleotides read TGCGCCAGCAGTGAGTCTAGCGGGGGAGGCAATGAGCAGTTCTTC. This codes for CASSESSGGGNEQFF. V is TRBV10-2 and J is TRBJ2-1; TRBD2 matches 9 bases. Germline V gives CDR1 WSHSY, CDR2 SAAADI. Trimming at V came to 0 bases and at J to 6 bases, leaving 3 bases not matched to a gene. This CDR3 contains 15 residues.

This clonotype occurred many times. The chain uses TRBV25-1 and TRBJ1-6; tentative D call: TRBD1 (5 bases). Trimming removed 8 bases from V and 4 bases from J, with 18 bases in between. Germline V gene sequence: CDR1 MGHDK, CDR2 SYGVNS. The CDR3 extends over 16 amino acids. CDR3 coding DNA: TGTGCCAGCGCGGGGCGAGGTGGAGGGTATAATTCACCCCTCCACTTT. Amino acids: CASAGRGGGYNSPLHF.

This clonotype was seen only a few times. This rearrangement joins TRBV12-3 or TRBV12-4 to TRBJ1-4; 8 nucleotides agree with TRBD1. V lost 6 bases to trimming and J lost 6 bases; unmatched junction nucleotides: 6. This CDR3 region has 14 residues. As DNA, the CDR3 is TGTGCCAGCAGGGCGACAGGGGAAGATGAAAAACTGTTTTTT. It specifies CASRATGEDEKLFF.

In its sample, this clonotype was seen a few times. The V gene is TRBV5-6, the J gene TRBJ2-7; D gene unclear. In germline, CDR1 is SGHDT, CDR2 YYEEEE. The CDR3 contains 12 residues. With 4 bases removed from V and 6 bases from J, the gap between germline ends came to 11 bases. This CDR3 reads CASSHRQAEQYF. Written as DNA, the CDR3 is TGTGCCAGCAGCCATCGACAAGCCGAGCAGTACTTC.

The table lists this clonotype with many counts. The chain is built from TRBV7-9 and TRBJ1-1; no clear D. CDR1 is SEHNR, CDR2 FQNEAQ, per germline (reference sequence). CDR3 length: 10 amino acids. V was cut by 10 bases and J by 6 bases, with 9 bases left in between. The CDR3 nucleotides read TGTGCCACCGGAGACCCTGAAGCTTTCTTT. It encodes CATGDPEAFF. Full variable domain (remainder filled in from reference TRBV7-9 and TRBJ1-1): DTGVSQNPRHKITKRGQNVTFRCDPISEHNRLYWYRQTLGQGPEFLTYFQNEAQLEKSRLLSDRFSAERPKGSFSTLEIQRTEQGDSAMYLCATGDPEAFFGQGTRLTVV.

This clonotype was detected ten times or more. The chain carries TRBV7-2 and TRBJ1-4, with D possibly matching TRBD1 (6 bases). Trimming left V 0 bases short and J 6 bases short, with 11 bases between. The CDR3 extends over 15 amino acids. In germline, CDR1 is SGHTA, CDR2 FQGNSA. The CDR3 spells CASSLAPQGYEKLFF. The CDR3 DNA reads TGTGCCAGCAGCTTAGCTCCGCAGGGGTATGAAAAACTGTTTTTT.

The table lists this clonotype with many counts. The J gene is TRBJ1-5, the V gene TRBV12-3 or TRBV12-4; TRBD1 matches 8 bases. The CDR3 is 15 amino acids. J gave up 2 bases and V 6 bases, and 6 bases lay outside the gene matches. In DNA, the CDR3 is TGTGCCAGCAGCTTCGGACAGGGTGGCAATCAGCCCCAGCATTTT. It codes for CASSFGQGGNQPQHF.

V gene TRBV20-1 combines with J gene TRBJ2-1; possible D gene TRBD1, 6 bases. In germline, CDR1 is DFQATT, CDR2 SNEGSKA (reference sequence). Between the trimmed V and J ends, which lost 3 bases and 10 bases, there was a span of 19 bases. The CDR3 totals 14 residues. CDR3 DNA sequence: TGCAGTGCTAGCGGGGACACTGGCCAAACGGAGCAGTTCTTC. Translated: CSASGDTGQTEQFF.

The chain combines TRBV20-1 with TRBJ2-7; TRBD2 might be the D (7 bases). Trimming took off 0 bases at V and 3 bases at J, with 18 bases between the two ends. Per germline, CDR1 DFQATT and CDR2 SNEGSKA (reference sequence). The CDR3 totals 16 residues. CDR3: CSARDFQRGGGYEQYF. In DNA, the CDR3 is TGCAGTGCTAGAGATTTTCAAAGGGGGGGGGGCTACGAGCAGTACTTC.

CDR3 DNA sequence: TGTGCCAGCAGCCAGTTCGGACAGGCCCTTTCCGGGGAGCTGTTTTTT. Its translation: CASSQFGQALSGELFF. This chain uses TRBV7-9 with TRBJ2-2; 7 bases fit TRBD1. CDR1 is SEHNR and CDR2 is FQNEAQ in the germline V gene (reference sequence). The CDR3 has 16 residues. With 5 bases clipped from V and 6 bases from J, the junction kept 12 bases outside the gene matches.

CDR3 protein: CASIKERQETQYF. The CDR3 DNA reads as TGTGCCAGCATAAAGGAGCGCCAAGAGACCCAGTACTTC. The rearrangement links TRBV2 to TRBJ2-5, with D uncertain. Trimming took 7 bases from V and 1 from J, leaving 10 bases between them. The CDR3 runs to 13 residues. CDR1 is SNHLY and CDR2 is FYNNEI in the germline V gene.

This clonotype has only a few counts. CDR3 in amino acids: CASRETPRTEETQYF. The CDR3 DNA reads as TGTGCCAGCAGAGAAACACCCAGGACGGAAGAGACCCAGTACTTC. The chain uses TRBV6-1 and TRBJ2-5, with no clear D. Germline CDR1 reads MNHNS; CDR2 reads SASEGT. The CDR3 consists of 15 residues. With 6 bases removed from V and 3 bases from J, the gap between germline ends came to 17 bases.

This clonotype has ten or more counts. The chain is built from TRBV20-1 and TRBJ2-3; TRBD1 agrees at 7 bases. Germline trimming cut 3 bases from V and 3 bases from J; bases unmatched to any gene: 9. Germline V gene sequence: CDR1 DFQATT, CDR2 SNEGSKA (reference sequence). This CDR3 spans 15 amino acids. In nucleotides, the CDR3 is TGCAGTGCTAGCCTGACAGGGTTTTTGACAGATACGCAGTATTTT. Its translation: CSASLTGFLTDTQYF.

Ten or more counts support this clonotype. V and J are TRBV6-5 and TRBJ1-6; D call uncertain. This CDR3 spans 18 amino acids. The V gene's germline CDR1 is MNHEY and CDR2 SVGAGI. The ends were cut back, 0 bases at V and 2 bases at J, with 14 bases in the middle. CDR3 sequence: CASSYSTGRATYNSPLHF. The CDR3 DNA is TGTGCCAGCAGTTACTCGACGGGGAGGGCCACCTATAATTCACCCCTCCACTTT.

The rearrangement uses TRBV10-2 and TRBJ2-5, with D hard to call. Germline-derived CDR1 and CDR2 are WSHSY and SAAADI. Trimming took off 5 bases at V and 2 bases at J, with 12 bases between the two ends. The CDR3 is 14 amino acids. CDR3 nucleotide sequence: TGCGCCAGCAGTCGGCCAGGATCACAAGAGACCCAGTACTTC. Translating gives CASSRPGSQETQYF.

This clonotype was observed many times. CDR3 DNA: TGTGCCAGCAGTTACTCCAGGACATCGGAAGCTTTCTTT. It is translated as CASSYSRTSEAFF. The J gene is TRBJ1-1, the V gene TRBV6-5, with D perhaps TRBD1 (5 bases). The ends were cut back, 0 bases at V and 8 bases at J, with 10 bases in the middle. The CDR3 runs 13 residues. Germline assignment: CDR1 MNHEY and CDR2 SVGAGI.

This clonotype was counted ten times or more. This chain connects TRBV5-1 to TRBJ2-7, with TRBD1 matching over 8 bases. With 0 bases clipped from V and 5 bases from J, the junction kept 10 bases outside the gene matches. CDR3 size: 16 residues. Germline V gene data show CDR1 as SGHRS and CDR2 as YFSETQ. The chain's CDR3 is CASSLGGRGRVDEQYF. CDR3 in DNA: TGCGCCAGCAGCTTGGGAGGCAGGGGGCGCGTCGACGAGCAGTACTTC.

A few counts support this clonotype. V and J are TRBV12-3 or TRBV12-4 and TRBJ1-5; D unresolved. CDR3 length equals 15 residues. Trimming removed 0 bases from V and 7 bases from J, with 13 bases in between. The CDR3 coding sequence is TGTGCCAGCAGTTTAGCTGGCGCAGAGGGACAGCCCCAGCATTTT. Translation: CASSLAGAEGQPQHF.

The chain carries TRBV5-1 and TRBJ2-2, with TRBD2 matching over 8 bases. Germline V gene data show CDR1 as SGHRS and CDR2 as YFSETQ. The V gene end was trimmed by 2 bases and the J gene end by 4 bases; junction bases not matched to a gene: 4. CDR3 length equals 15 residues. For the CDR3, the DNA is TGCGCCAGCAGCTTTAATAGCGGGGCCACCGGGGAGCTGTTTTTT. This encodes CASSFNSGATGELFF.

This clonotype was seen ten or more times. The chain couples TRBV20-1 to TRBJ1-2; 10 bases are shared with TRBD1. This CDR3 comprises 14 residues. With V trimmed by 0 bases and J by 6 bases, 4 bases remained unmatched. Germline assignment: CDR1 DFQATT and CDR2 SNEGSKA (reference sequence). The CDR3 region has the DNA TGCAGTGCTAGAGATTCAGGGACAGGGGATGGCTACACCTTC. Amino acid sequence: CSARDSGTGDGYTF.

This clonotype was recorded at least ten times. The CDR3 DNA follows: TGCAAAACCCTTTGGGAGGGGAGCTACACCTTC. It codes for CKTLWEGSYTF. V usage is TRBV20-1 and J usage is TRBJ1-2, with TRBD1 as a possible D gene (5 bases). This CDR3 region has 11 residues. Germline lookup yields CDR1 DFQATT and CDR2 SNEGSKA (reference sequence).

This clonotype was observed a few times. The chain carries TRBV3-1 and TRBJ2-1; 8 bases agree with TRBD1. Trimming removed 0 bases from V and 4 bases from J; junction bases left unmatched: 8. There are 17 residues in the CDR3. Germline V gene lookup returns CDR1 LGHDT and CDR2 YNNKEL (reference sequence). CDR3: CASSQDPGQGVYNEQFF. CDR3 coding DNA: TGTGCCAGCAGCCAAGATCCAGGACAGGGAGTATACAATGAGCAGTTCTTC.

The chain links TRBV7-9 to TRBJ1-4; D gene uncertain. The germline gives CDR1 SEHNR, CDR2 FQNEAQ (reference sequence). Deletions cut 0 bases from V and 2 bases from J, with 10 bases between. The length of the CDR3 is 16 residues. The CDR3 spells CASSLARGPTNEKLFF. DNA of the CDR3: TGTGCCAGCAGCTTAGCGCGAGGGCCTACTAATGAAAAACTGTTTTTT.

The V call is TRBV28, the J call TRBJ1-1; D not certain. V was pared by 2 bases and J by 7 bases, with 14 bases between. This CDR3 contains 14 residues. CDR1 and CDR2 (germline): MDHEN, SYDVKM. CDR3 bases: TGTGCCAGCAGTTTAATCCGGGCCTCGAGTGAAGCTTTCTTT. Translating gives CASSLIRASSEAFF.

V gene TRBV6-7 combines with J gene TRBJ2-2; possibly TRBD1 for D (5 bases). TRBV6-7 is an ORF for which the function is uncertain. V dropped 2 bases and J dropped 6 bases, with 22 bases sitting between them. The CDR3 covers 18 residues. The CDR3 loop reads CASSYGSRPIVGPGELFF. CDR3 in DNA: TGTGCCAGCAGTTACGGGTCGCGGCCGATCGTGGGGCCCGGGGAGCTGTTTTTT.